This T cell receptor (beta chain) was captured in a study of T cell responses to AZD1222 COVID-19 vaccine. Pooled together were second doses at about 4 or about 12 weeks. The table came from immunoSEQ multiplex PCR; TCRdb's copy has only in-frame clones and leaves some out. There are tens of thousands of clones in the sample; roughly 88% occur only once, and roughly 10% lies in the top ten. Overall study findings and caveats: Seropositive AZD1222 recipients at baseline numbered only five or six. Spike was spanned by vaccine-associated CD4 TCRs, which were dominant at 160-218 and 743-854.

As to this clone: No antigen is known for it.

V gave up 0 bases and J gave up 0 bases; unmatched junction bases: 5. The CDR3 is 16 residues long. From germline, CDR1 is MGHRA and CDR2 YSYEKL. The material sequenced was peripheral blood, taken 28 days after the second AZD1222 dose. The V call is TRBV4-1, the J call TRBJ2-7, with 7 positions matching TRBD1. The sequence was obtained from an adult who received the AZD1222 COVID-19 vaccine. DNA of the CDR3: TGCGCCAGCAGCCAAGATAGCCCAGGGGGCTCCTACGAGCAGTACTTC. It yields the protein CASSQDSPGGSYEQYF.